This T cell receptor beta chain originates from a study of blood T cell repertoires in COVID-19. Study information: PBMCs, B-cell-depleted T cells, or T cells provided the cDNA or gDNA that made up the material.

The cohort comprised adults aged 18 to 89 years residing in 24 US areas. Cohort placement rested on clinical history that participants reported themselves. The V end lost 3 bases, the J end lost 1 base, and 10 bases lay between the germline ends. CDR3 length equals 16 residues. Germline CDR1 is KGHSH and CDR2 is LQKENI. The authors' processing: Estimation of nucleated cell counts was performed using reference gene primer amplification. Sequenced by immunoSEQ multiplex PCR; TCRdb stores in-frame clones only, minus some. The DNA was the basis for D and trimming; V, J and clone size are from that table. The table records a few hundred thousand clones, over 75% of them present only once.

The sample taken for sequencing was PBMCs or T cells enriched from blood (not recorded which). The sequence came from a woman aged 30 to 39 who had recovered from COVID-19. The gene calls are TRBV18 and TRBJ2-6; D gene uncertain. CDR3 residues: CASSPLIGSGANVLTF. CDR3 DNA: TGTGCCAGCTCACCCCTAATCGGGTCTGGGGCCAACGTCCTGACTTTC.